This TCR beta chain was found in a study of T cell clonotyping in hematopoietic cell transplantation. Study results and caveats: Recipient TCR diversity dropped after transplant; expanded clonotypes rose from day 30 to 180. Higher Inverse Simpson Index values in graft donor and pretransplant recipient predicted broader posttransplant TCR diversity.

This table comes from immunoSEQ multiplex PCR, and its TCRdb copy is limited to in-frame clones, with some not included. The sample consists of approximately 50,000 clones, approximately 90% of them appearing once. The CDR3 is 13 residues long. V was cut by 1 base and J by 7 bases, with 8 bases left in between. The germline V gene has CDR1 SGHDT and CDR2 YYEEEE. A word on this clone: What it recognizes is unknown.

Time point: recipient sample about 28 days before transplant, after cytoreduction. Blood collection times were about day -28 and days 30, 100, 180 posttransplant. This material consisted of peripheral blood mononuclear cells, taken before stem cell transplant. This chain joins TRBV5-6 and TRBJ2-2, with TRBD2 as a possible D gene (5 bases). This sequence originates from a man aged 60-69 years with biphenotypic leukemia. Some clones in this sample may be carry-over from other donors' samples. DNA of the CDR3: TGTGCCAGCAGCTTGCGGGAAGTCGGGGAGCTGTTTTTT. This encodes CASSLREVGELFF.